The 26 T cell receptor beta chains in this list originate from one sample, sequenced in a study of blood T cell repertoires in COVID-19. Profiling relied on immunoSEQ multiplex PCR, and the TCRdb table lists in-frame clones only, not all of them. Among about 200,000 clones listed, roughly 89% were seen once. The material sequenced was PBMCs or T cells enriched from blood (not recorded which). The receptor set was obtained from a woman aged 40 to 55 with acute COVID-19.

The gene calls are TRBV5-4 and TRBJ2-5; D gene uncertain. The CDR3 runs to 12 residues. The V end was cut by 4 bases, the J end by 0 bases, with 4 bases between. Germline values: CDR1 SGHNT, CDR2 YYREEE (reference sequence). The DNA for the CDR3 is TGTGCCAGCAGCCCTTACCAAGAGACCCAGTACTTC. Protein sequence: CASSPYQETQYF.

V usage is TRBV13 and J usage is TRBJ1-3; no definite D call. V shed 7 bases and J shed 2 bases, with 12 bases lying between them. The CDR3 extends over 14 amino acids. Germline V gene sequence: CDR1 PRHDT, CDR2 FYEKMQ (reference sequence). The CDR3 sequence: CASTLGLTGNTIYF. In DNA, the CDR3 is TGTGCCAGCACCCTCGGTTTGACTGGAAACACCATATATTTT.

V usage is TRBV9 and J usage is TRBJ2-1; 13 nucleotides align to TRBD2. Trimming at V came to 4 bases and at J to 9 bases, leaving 7 bases not matched to a gene. CDR3 length equals 15 residues. The V gene's germline CDR1 is SGDLS and CDR2 YYNGEE. As DNA, the CDR3 is TGTGCCAGCAGCCAAGGACTAGCGGGAGCGAGTGAGCAGTTCTTC. As protein: CASSQGLAGASEQFF.

The chain is built from TRBV12-3 or TRBV12-4 and TRBJ2-3; D remains unclear. V was cut by 2 bases and J by 3 bases, with 6 bases left in between. This CDR3 comprises 13 residues. The CDR3: CASSLIGTDTQYF. CDR3 bases: TGTGCCAGCAGTTTAATCGGGACAGATACGCAGTATTTT.

The chain uses TRBV28 and TRBJ2-7; TRBD1 agrees at 8 bases. The CDR3 loop spans 18 amino acids. J lost 0 bases, V lost 5 bases, and 15 bases had no gene match. Germline lookup yields CDR1 MDHEN and CDR2 SYDVKM. The chain's CDR3 is CASSTTPHRGASSYEQYF. For the CDR3, the DNA is TGTGCCAGCAGTACTACGCCCCACAGGGGGGCTAGCTCCTACGAGCAGTACTTC. The full variable domain, in which reference TRBV28 and TRBJ2-7 provide the parts outside the CDR3, is DVKVTQSSRYLVKRTGEKVFLECVQDMDHENMFWYRQDPGLGLRLIYFSYDVKMKEKGDIPEGYSVSREKKERFSLILESASTNQTSMYLCASSTTPHRGASSYEQYFGPGTRLTVT.

The V gene is TRBV28, the J gene TRBJ1-5, with D maybe TRBD1 (5 bases). With 5 bases removed from V and 0 bases from J, the gap between germline ends came to 17 bases. The germline V gene has CDR1 MDHEN and CDR2 SYDVKM. This CDR3 contains 17 residues. The CDR3: CASSQLQGVTSNQPQHF. CDR3 coding DNA: TGTGCCAGCAGTCAACTACAAGGGGTGACTAGCAATCAGCCCCAGCATTTT. Supplemented by reference TRBV28 and TRBJ1-5, the full variable domain reads DVKVTQSSRYLVKRTGEKVFLECVQDMDHENMFWYRQDPGLGLRLIYFSYDVKMKEKGDIPEGYSVSREKKERFSLILESASTNQTSMYLCASSQLQGVTSNQPQHFGDGTRLSIL.

The chain joins TRBV7-9 to TRBJ2-5, with D tentatively TRBD2 (6 bases). The CDR3 is made up of 15 amino acids. Trimming removed 4 bases at V and 4 bases at J, with 16 bases between. Germline assignment: CDR1 SEHNR and CDR2 FQNEAQ (reference sequence). The CDR3 here is CASSSSGSTAETQYF. DNA of the CDR3: TGTGCCAGCAGCTCAAGCGGGTCTACGGCAGAGACCCAGTACTTC.

The genes are TRBV5-6 and TRBJ1-6; perhaps TRBD1 as D (6 bases). The CDR3 runs to 15 residues. The germline V gene has CDR1 SGHDT and CDR2 YYEEEE. Trimming pared 3 bases from V and 4 bases from J, leaving 11 bases between. In DNA, the CDR3 is TGTGCCAGCAGCTCCGTCGACAGGTATAATTCACCCCTCCACTTT. This translates into CASSSVDRYNSPLHF.

This clone was counted a single time. CDR3 region: CASSLGGTSGNEQYF. The CDR3 nucleotides are TGCGCCAGCAGCCTGGGGGGGACTAGCGGGAACGAGCAGTACTTC. The V gene is TRBV5-1, the J gene TRBJ2-7; 13 bases line up with TRBD2. The germline V gene encodes CDR1 SGHRS and CDR2 YFSETQ. The CDR3 runs to 15 residues. Trimming took 4 bases from V and 5 from J; bases not matched to a gene: 6.

V and J are TRBV7-9 and TRBJ1-2; TRBD1 matches 8 bases. CDR3 length: 14 amino acids. The junction had 8 bases not matched to a gene; V was cut back by 5 bases and J by 6 bases. Germline V gene lookup returns CDR1 SEHNR and CDR2 FQNEAQ (reference sequence). CDR3: CASSPDRGIDGYTF. As DNA, the CDR3 is TGTGCCAGCAGCCCCGACAGGGGAATAGATGGCTACACCTTC.

The chain combines TRBV11-3 with TRBJ2-2; no clear D gene. The germline V gene has CDR1 SGHNT and CDR2 YENEEA. V shed 1 base and J shed 3 bases, with 3 bases lying between them. The CDR3 totals 13 residues. Here the CDR3 DNA reads TGTGCCAGCAGCTTAGTCTACACCGGGGAGCTGTTTTTT. As protein: CASSLVYTGELFF.

V usage is TRBV4-1 and J usage is TRBJ2-3; 10 nucleotides agree with TRBD2. This CDR3 region has 17 residues. CDR1 is MGHRA, CDR2 YSYEKL, per germline. V shed 1 base, J shed 1 base, and the junction held 5 bases outside the gene matches. CDR3 amino acids: CASSQGAGLAGTDTQYF. The CDR3 DNA reads as TGCGCCAGCAGCCAAGGGGCCGGACTAGCGGGCACAGATACGCAGTATTTT.

This clone was observed a single time. The J gene is TRBJ2-3, the V gene TRBV3-1 (or the pseudogene TRBV3-2), with 10 bases aligning to TRBD2. This CDR3 spans 21 amino acids. V lost 1 base and J lost 0; bases outside the gene matches: 16. Germline V lookup: CDR1 LGHDT, CDR2 YNNKEL (reference sequence). The CDR3 coding sequence is TGTGCCAGCAGCCAAGTGAGTTTGAGGTTGGCTAGCGGGGGTAGCACAGATACGCAGTATTTT. Protein sequence: CASSQVSLRLASGGSTDTQYF.

V is TRBV28 and J is TRBJ1-5; D is undetermined. The CDR3 is made up of 15 amino acids. Germline V gene lookup returns CDR1 MDHEN and CDR2 SYDVKM. V gave up 8 bases and J gave up 1 base, with 15 bases separating them. In DNA, the CDR3 is TGTGCCAGCTCGCGGGCCTCCCAAAGCAATCAGCCCCAGCATTTT. The encoded protein is CASSRASQSNQPQHF.

The chain recombines TRBV9 with TRBJ1-6; D is unclear. Germline CDR1 reads SGDLS; CDR2 reads YYNGEE. This CDR3 spans 17 amino acids. V lost 6 bases and J lost 10, with 26 bases in between. CDR3 amino acids: CASTTGMAAGSGSPLHF. The DNA for the CDR3 is TGTGCCAGCACCACGGGCATGGCGGCCGGATCGGGATCACCCCTCCACTTT.

J is TRBJ2-7 and V is TRBV6-5; D remains ambiguous. Germline-derived CDR1 and CDR2 are MNHEY and SVGAGI. With 2 bases removed from V and 0 bases from J, the gap between germline ends came to 11 bases. The CDR3 contains 15 residues. CDR3: CASSYAPEASYEQYF. The DNA of the CDR3 is TGTGCCAGCAGTTACGCGCCAGAGGCCTCCTACGAGCAGTACTTC.

The table lists this clone with a count of one. The rearrangement uses TRBV4-3 and TRBJ1-1; no clear D. This CDR3 comprises 15 residues. V shed 0 bases and J shed 3 bases, with 11 bases lying between them. The germline V gene encodes CDR1 LGHNA and CDR2 YSLEER. CDR3 amino acids: CASSQDSQEDTEAFF. The CDR3 region has the DNA TGCGCCAGCAGCCAAGATAGCCAGGAGGACACTGAAGCTTTCTTT.

The V gene is TRBV4-1, the J gene TRBJ1-1; D gene unclear. CDR1 is MGHRA, CDR2 YSYEKL, per germline. Trimming took off 4 bases at V and 0 bases at J, with 12 bases between the two ends. The CDR3 totals 15 residues. The CDR3 bases are TGCGCCAGCAGCCCGACCGGGGAAATGAACACTGAAGCTTTCTTT. Its translation: CASSPTGEMNTEAFF.

V gene TRBV28 combines with J gene TRBJ1-1; D is perhaps TRBD1 (5 bases). V lost 3 bases to trimming and J lost 3 bases, with 8 bases between them. This CDR3 is 13 amino acids long. In germline, CDR1 is MDHEN, CDR2 SYDVKM. This CDR3 reads CASSLGGDTEAFF. As DNA, the CDR3 is TGTGCCAGCAGTTTGGGGGGGGACACTGAAGCTTTCTTT.

The chain is built from TRBV7-3 and TRBJ1-1; a possible D gene is TRBD1 (5 bases). Germline CDR1 and CDR2: SGHTA and FQGTGA. The CDR3 totals 13 residues. The V gene lost 5 bases and the J gene lost 1 base, with 8 bases spanning the gap. CDR3 amino acids: CASSTTANTEAFF. The CDR3, as DNA: TGTGCCAGCAGCACGACAGCGAACACTGAAGCTTTCTTT.

The chain employs TRBV2 and TRBJ1-2, with 7 bases matching TRBD1. The CDR3 covers 15 residues. V trimming: 6 bases; J trimming: 11 bases; junction bases outside the gene matches: 18. Germline CDR1 SNHLY, CDR2 FYNNEI. The CDR3 loop is CASRRGAGGITEYTF. CDR3 nucleotides: TGTGCCAGCAGGCGGGGCGCAGGGGGTATAACAGAGTACACCTTC.

The CDR3 region has the DNA TGTGCCAGCAGCCAAGATGGGAACGGGGGAAGCACCGGGGAGCTGTTTTTT. Its protein is CASSQDGNGGSTGELFF. The chain has TRBV4-2 and TRBJ2-2, with a tentative D call TRBD2 (6 bases). Germline V CDR1 and CDR2: LGHNA, YNFKEQ. Trimming took 0 bases from V and 4 from J, leaving 15 bases between them. This CDR3 is 17 amino acids long.

The chain is built from TRBV6-5 and TRBJ1-2, with 7 bases fitting TRBD1. The CDR3 is made up of 15 amino acids. Trimming cost V 4 bases and J 2 bases; bases outside gene matches: 7. CDR1 and CDR2 (germline): MNHEY, SVGAGI. DNA of the CDR3: TGTGCCAGCAGTTCACAGGGGAAGTGGAACTATGGCTACACCTTC. As protein: CASSSQGKWNYGYTF.

The sample holds one count of this clone. J is TRBJ2-7 and V is TRBV5-1, with D tentatively TRBD2 (6 bases). The CDR3 has 14 residues. Germline V gene sequence: CDR1 SGHRS, CDR2 YFSETQ. V was cut by 3 bases and J by 2 bases, with 12 bases left in between. DNA for the CDR3: TGCGCCAGCAGCTCCCCCGGGACTCCCTACGAGCAGTACTTC. Residues: CASSSPGTPYEQYF.

This chain connects TRBV9 to TRBJ1-2; 10 bases fit TRBD1. The germline V gene has CDR1 SGDLS and CDR2 YYNGEE. CDR3 length: 15 residues. Trimming cost V 3 bases and J 3 bases; bases outside gene matches: 5. CDR3 protein: CASSETTGGDYGYTF. Here the CDR3 DNA reads TGTGCCAGCAGCGAAACGACAGGGGGCGACTATGGCTACACCTTC.

The chain combines TRBV30 with TRBJ2-2; tentative D call: TRBD2 (6 bases). The germline CDR1 and CDR2 sequences are GTSNPN and SVGIG (reference sequence). V lost 1 base and J 6 bases, leaving 6 bases between the germline ends. This CDR3 is 12 amino acids long. The CDR3, as DNA: TGTGCCTGGAGTGGGGGGGCCGGGGAGCTGTTTTTT. Protein sequence: CAWSGGAGELFF.